This is a list of T cell receptor beta chains from one sample in a study of shared clonotypes between healthy human individuals. Repertoires were generated with immunoSEQ multiplex PCR, while TCRdb's copy carries only in-frame clones and drops some. The table includes a few million clones, around 95% detected once. Sequenced sample: naive CD4+ T cells sorted from blood. These receptors originate from a man aged 18-30 years in good health. Both conserved end residues are part of each CDR3. D genes are given only for firm matches. Part of the rows lack a size; the others show once, few, many or a class for expanded clones.

cdr3_aa cdr3_nt v_call cdr3_length j_call d_call clone_size
CASSLDRGEQYF TGTGCCAGCAGCTTAGATCGGGGCGAGCAGTACTTC TRBV11-2 12 TRBJ2-7 - -
CANYQPQHF TGTGCCAACTATCAGCCCCAGCATTTT TRBV7-9 9 TRBJ1-5 - -
CASSLDRIRDNSPLHF TGCGCCAGCAGCTTGGACCGCATTCGAGATAATTCACCCCTCCACTTT TRBV5-1 16 TRBJ1-6 - once
CASRRIPGQGEAFF TGCGCCAGCAGACGTATACCGGGACAGGGGGAAGCTTTCTTT TRBV4-1 14 TRBJ1-1 TRBD1 -
CAWNRVGNTIYF TGTGCCTGGAACAGGGTCGGAAACACCATATATTTT TRBV30 12 TRBJ1-3 - -
CASARPDRLNSPLHF TGTGCCAGCGCAAGGCCGGACAGATTGAATTCACCCCTCCACTTT TRBV28 15 TRBJ1-6 - -
CASSATSTDTQYF TGTGCCAGCAGCGCCACTAGCACAGATACGCAGTATTTT TRBV6-5 13 TRBJ2-3 - -
CASSLGATSGPLDEQYF TGCGCCAGCAGCTTGGGGGCAACTAGCGGCCCCTTGGACGAGCAGTACTTC TRBV5-1 17 TRBJ2-7 TRBD2 -
CASSLDQSREQFF TGCGCCAGCAGCTTGGACCAATCCAGGGAGCAGTTCTTC TRBV5-1 13 TRBJ2-1 - -
CSASGEQKLFF TGCAGTGCTTCGGGCGAACAAAAACTGTTTTTT TRBV20-1 11 TRBJ1-4 - once
CASSPAGTKATDTQYF TGTGCCAGCAGCCCCGCAGGAACTAAGGCGACAGATACGCAGTATTTT TRBV7-2 16 TRBJ2-3 - -
CASKREQGAREQYF TGTGCCAGCAAACGGGAACAGGGGGCAAGAGAGCAGTACTTC TRBV2 14 TRBJ2-7 TRBD1 -
CASIPGMGPTNNSPLHF TGTGCCAGCATTCCCGGGATGGGACCGACTAATAATTCACCCCTCCACTTT TRBV2 17 TRBJ1-6 - -
CAISESSGAETQYF TGTGCCATCAGTGAGTCTAGCGGGGCGGAGACCCAGTACTTC TRBV10-3 14 TRBJ2-5 TRBD2 -
CASSVPGATGELFF TGTGCCAGCAGCGTCCCCGGCGCCACCGGGGAGCTGTTTTTT TRBV9 14 TRBJ2-2 - -
CASSRQGTNTEAFF TGTGCCAGCAGCCGACAGGGAACTAACACTGAAGCTTTCTTT TRBV4-2 14 TRBJ1-1 TRBD1 few
CAWSRGVTEAFF TGTGCCTGGAGTAGAGGGGTCACTGAAGCTTTCTTT TRBV30 12 TRBJ1-1 - -
CASSLGVGVNQEQYF TGTGCCAGCAGCTTGGGGGTGGGAGTGAATCAAGAGCAGTACTTC TRBV5-6 15 TRBJ2-7 - -
CAISESAAEGLAQHF TGTGCCATCAGTGAGTCGGCTGCTGAAGGATTGGCCCAGCATTTT TRBV10-3 15 TRBJ1-5 - -
CASSRTGTGSVTEAFF TGTGCCAGCAGCCGTACTGGGACAGGGAGTGTCACTGAAGCTTTCTTT TRBV7-2 16 TRBJ1-1 TRBD1 -
CASATGGGNYGYTF TGCGCCAGCGCGACAGGGGGAGGTAACTATGGCTACACCTTC TRBV5-1 14 TRBJ1-2 TRBD1 -
CASSFGRTYEQYF TGTGCCAGCAGCTTTGGGCGGACCTACGAGCAGTACTTC TRBV7-9 13 TRBJ2-7 - once